This T cell receptor beta chain was captured by sequencing in a study of blood T cell repertoires in COVID-19. The CDR3 runs to 11 residues. V lost 6 bases and J lost 9, with 12 bases in between. The assay was immunoSEQ multiplex PCR, and TCRdb's table has in-frame clones only and misses some. The table shows about 180,000 clones, with about 82% occurring only once. The sequenced sample consisted of peripheral blood. The V and J genes are TRBV12-3 or TRBV12-4 and TRBJ2-7, with D possibly matching TRBD1 (7 bases). This receptor was identified in a man in his fifties or sixties with active or convalescent COVID-19. The CDR3 here is CASSGGQLQYF. CDR3 DNA: TGTGCCAGCAGCGGGGGACAGTTGCAGTACTTC.